A selection of T cell receptor beta chains follows, all from one sample in a study of T cells after posttransplantation cyclophosphamide. The assay was immunoSEQ multiplex PCR, and TCRdb's table has in-frame clones only and misses some. The table includes roughly 4,100 clones, about 83% detected once. The sequencing here drew on CD4+ T cells sorted from blood, taken around 250 days after a stem cell transplant with posttransplant cyclophosphamide. All receptors come from a male patient in his 30s who received an allogeneic stem cell transplant from a related donor, was CMV-positive, and had no GVHD. Some T cells could come from the graft donor. Both conserved end residues are part of each CDR3. D genes are given only for firm matches. Size values are once, few and many counts, or a class for expanded clones, and some rows have none.

clone_size,cdr3_length,j_call,d_call,v_call,cdr3_nt,cdr3_aa
NA,15,TRBJ2-1,NA,TRBV7-9,TGTGCCAGCAGCTTCCAGCCATCTAGAGGTGCGTTGCAGTTCTTC,CASSFQPSRGALQFF
NA,17,TRBJ2-2,TRBD2,TRBV10-3,TGTGCCATCACGGCTAGCGGGAGGGCCACGAACACCGGGGAGCTGTTTTTT,CAITASGRATNTGELFF
NA,17,TRBJ1-2,TRBD1,TRBV29-1,TGCAGCGTTGAGGGGACAGGTTTGGCGAGGCTTCCTGGCGGCTACACCTTC,CSVEGTGLARLPGGYTF
NA,14,TRBJ2-7,TRBD1,TRBV5-1,TGCGCCAGCAGCTTGGCCGGGACAGTTTACGAGCAGTACTTC,CASSLAGTVYEQYF
NA,16,TRBJ2-1,TRBD2,TRBV10-3,TGTGCCATCAGTGCCTCGGCTAGCGGGCTGTACAATGAGCAGTTCTTC,CAISASASGLYNEQFF
NA,15,TRBJ1-4,NA,TRBV5-4,TGTGCCAGCAGCTTAACCGGGACACGGGGTGAAAAACTGTTTTTT,CASSLTGTRGEKLFF
once,16,TRBJ2-1,TRBD2,TRBV9,TGTGCCAGCAGCGTAGCTACAGGACTAGCGGGAGACCGCCCGTTCTTC,CASSVATGLAGDRPFF
NA,13,TRBJ1-1,NA,TRBV19,TGTGCCAGTCTATCTTTTGGGCAGACTGAAGCTTTCTTT,CASLSFGQTEAFF
NA,20,TRBJ2-7,TRBD2,TRBV7-8,TGTGCCAGCAGCTTGGCCCTGGACGGAACTAGCGGGAGGGATCCCAACGAGCAGTACTTC,CASSLALDGTSGRDPNEQYF
NA,10,TRBJ1-2,NA,TRBV21-1,TGTGCCAGCAGCAAGAGGGGCTACACCTTC,CASSKRGYTF
once,18,TRBJ2-3,TRBD2,TRBV7-9,TGTGCCAGCAGCTTATTAGGCGGGGGATCTAACGGGGCAGATACGCAGTATTTT,CASSLLGGGSNGADTQYF
NA,16,TRBJ2-7,TRBD1,TRBV14,TGTGCCAGCAGCCAAGGCCTGACAGGGCTCGGCTACGAGCAGTACTTC,CASSQGLTGLGYEQYF
NA,15,TRBJ2-3,NA,TRBV5-1,TGCGCCAGCAGCTCCAGGGGCGAATTCACAGATACGCAGTATTTT,CASSSRGEFTDTQYF
NA,15,TRBJ2-5,TRBD2,TRBV10-3,TGTGCCATCAGCTTGGGACTAGCGGGGGGGGAGACCCAGTACTTC,CAISLGLAGGETQYF
NA,14,TRBJ2-3,TRBD2,TRBV9,TGTGCTAGCGGGCCTAGCGGATACACAGATACGCAGTATTTT,CASGPSGYTDTQYF
once,14,TRBJ2-1,TRBD2,TRBV11-3,TGTGCCAGCAGCCTCGGGACTAGCGGGAGTGAGCAGTTCTTC,CASSLGTSGSEQFF
once,14,TRBJ2-5,TRBD2,TRBV5-4,TGTGCCAGCAGCTTGGGACTAGCGGGGGAGACCCAGTACTTC,CASSLGLAGETQYF
NA,14,TRBJ1-2,TRBD1,TRBV28,TGTGCCAGCCAATCCGGGACAGGCACTTATGGCTACACCTTC,CASQSGTGTYGYTF